This entry lists 14 T cell receptor beta chains sequenced from one sample in a study of T cells in localized non-small cell lung cancer. Measured with immunoSEQ multiplex PCR; TCRdb has only the in-frame clones, and not every one. Of around 50,000 clones listed, roughly 88% are singletons. Source: peripheral blood, taken before any cancer treatment. Receptors were obtained from a male donor aged 60 or over with stage III squamous cell lung carcinoma.

For this clone: The CDR3 end shows no conserved phenylalanine or tryptophan, and so a read error is likely. The chain employs TRBV7-9 and TRBJ2-7; D call uncertain. The CDR3 extends over 14 amino acids. Germline CDR1 SEHNR, CDR2 FQNEAQ (reference sequence). Trimming cost V 2 bases and J 0 bases, with 8 bases left between them. The CDR3 spells CASSLSVTSYEQYL. The CDR3 nucleotides are TGTGCCAGCAGCTTAAGTGTCACCTCCTACGAGCAGTACCTC.

This chain connects TRBV6-1 to TRBJ2-7, with 12 bases that match TRBD1. The CDR3 runs 15 residues. CDR1 is MNHNS and CDR2 is SASEGT in the germline V gene. V dropped 6 bases and J dropped 4; count of bases not matched to a gene: 7. The CDR3 reads CASSGTGGLSYEQYF. CDR3 DNA: TGTGCCAGCAGCGGGACAGGGGGCCTGTCTTACGAGCAGTACTTC.

In this sample, this clone turned up once. This rearrangement joins TRBV11-2 to TRBJ2-7; a weak D match, TRBD1 (6 bases). Germline values: CDR1 SGHAT, CDR2 FQNNGV. Trimming left V 8 bases short and J 5 bases short, with 16 bases between. The CDR3 contains 13 residues. The CDR3 nucleotides read TGTGCCAGCTTAATTCGTGGGGGCGACGAGCAGTACTTC. This translates into CASLIRGGDEQYF.

The CDR3 region has the DNA TGCGCCAGCAGCTTGGTTTCCTCCACTGAAGCTTTCTTT. As protein: CASSLVSSTEAFF. The genes are TRBV5-1 and TRBJ1-1; D unclear. Trimming left V 0 bases short and J 4 bases short, with 7 bases between. The germline CDR1 and CDR2 sequences are SGHRS and YFSETQ. CDR3 length: 13 amino acids.

The chain has TRBV7-9 and TRBJ2-5; TRBD2 aligns across 8 bases. CDR3 length: 15 amino acids. The V segment lost 1 base and the J segment 4 bases; nucleotides outside the gene matches: 5. Looked up from germline, CDR1 is SEHNR and CDR2 is FQNEAQ (reference sequence). The CDR3 coding sequence is TGTGCCAGCAGCTTAGAACGCAGCGGGAGAGAGACCCAGTACTTC. This encodes CASSLERSGRETQYF.

The gene calls are TRBV28 and TRBJ1-2; 11 nucleotides align to TRBD1. After removal of 7 bases from V and 5 bases from J, the junction contained 6 bases not matched to a gene. Germline CDR1 is MDHEN and CDR2 is SYDVKM. The CDR3 extends over 14 amino acids. The CDR3 DNA follows: TGTGCCAGCACAAAGGGACAGGGGGTATATGGCTACACCTTC. It codes for CASTKGQGVYGYTF.

This chain links TRBV6-4 with TRBJ2-1, with D unresolved. Trimming took off 0 bases at V and 4 bases at J, with 4 bases between the two ends. This CDR3 is built from 13 residues. Per the germline V gene, CDR1 is MRHNA and CDR2 is SNTAGT. The CDR3 sequence: CASSDSPYNEQFF. CDR3 bases: TGTGCCAGCAGTGACTCCCCGTACAATGAGCAGTTCTTC.

The chain combines TRBV5-4 with TRBJ1-1; 9 nucleotides agree with TRBD1. With 4 bases clipped from V and 11 bases from J, the junction kept 12 bases outside the gene matches. Per germline, CDR1 SGHNT and CDR2 YYREEE (reference sequence). The CDR3 has 14 amino acids. CDR3 sequence reads: CASSPGQGEMGAFF. For the CDR3, the DNA is TGTGCCAGCAGCCCGGGACAGGGAGAGATGGGGGCTTTCTTT.

The V and J genes are TRBV4-2 and TRBJ2-1; TRBD2 matches at 8 bases. The CDR3 covers 15 residues. Germline values: CDR1 LGHNA, CDR2 YNFKEQ. V shed 2 bases, J shed 0 bases, and the junction held 0 bases outside the gene matches. The CDR3 loop is CASSQTSGSYNEQFF. The CDR3 DNA sequence: TGTGCCAGCAGCCAAACTAGCGGCTCCTACAATGAGCAGTTCTTC.

In its sample, this clone was seen a few times. This sequence joins TRBV28 and TRBJ1-1; D unclear. CDR1 MDHEN and CDR2 SYDVKM come from the germline V gene. The CDR3 has 14 residues. Trimming cost V 6 bases and J 1 base, with 12 bases left between them. In nucleotides, the CDR3 is TGTGCCAGCAGCACACCTCAGGCGAACACTGAAGCTTTCTTT. As protein: CASSTPQANTEAFF. Looking up the rest from reference TRBV28 and TRBJ1-1 gives the full variable domain: DVKVTQSSRYLVKRTGEKVFLECVQDMDHENMFWYRQDPGLGLRLIYFSYDVKMKEKGDIPEGYSVSREKKERFSLILESASTNQTSMYLCASSTPQANTEAFFGQGTRLTVV.

CDR3 in amino acids: CASNAGVSSYNEQFF. DNA of the CDR3: TGCGCCAGCAATGCGGGGGTTAGCTCCTACAATGAGCAGTTCTTC. V and J are TRBV5-1 and TRBJ2-1, with 7 nucleotides matching TRBD2. CDR3 size: 15 residues. V lost 6 bases, J lost 0 bases, and 6 bases stayed unmatched. CDR1 and CDR2 from the germline V gene are SGHRS and YFSETQ.

The J gene is TRBJ2-7, the V gene TRBV15, with TRBD1 matching 7 bases. The germline V gene has CDR1 LNHNV and CDR2 YYDKDF (reference sequence). This CDR3 contains 15 residues. V dropped 3 bases and J dropped 2; count of bases not matched to a gene: 7. CDR3 DNA sequence: TGTGCCACCAGCAGTAACAGGGGTAGTCCCTACGAGCAGTACTTC. Translated, it gives CATSSNRGSPYEQYF.

This sequence joins TRBV7-6 and TRBJ2-5; 13 bases are shared with TRBD2. The DNA end lines up better with TRBJ2-7; the J call may be wrong. The CDR3 has 15 amino acids. Germline loops: CDR1 SGHVS, CDR2 FNYEAQ. The CDR3 nucleotides read TGTGCCAGCAGCCGGACTAGCGGGGGAGCCTACGAGCAGTACTTC. As protein: CASSRTSGGAYEQYF.

The genes are TRBV30 and TRBJ2-3; D might be TRBD2 (6 bases). The V gene's germline CDR1 is GTSNPN and CDR2 SVGIG (reference sequence). The CDR3 contains 15 residues. V was cut by 5 bases and J by 7 bases, with 22 bases left in between. The CDR3 coding sequence is TGTGCCTGGTCCACTCGGGCGGGGCGCCCAAATACGCAGTATTTT. Protein product: CAWSTRAGRPNTQYF.